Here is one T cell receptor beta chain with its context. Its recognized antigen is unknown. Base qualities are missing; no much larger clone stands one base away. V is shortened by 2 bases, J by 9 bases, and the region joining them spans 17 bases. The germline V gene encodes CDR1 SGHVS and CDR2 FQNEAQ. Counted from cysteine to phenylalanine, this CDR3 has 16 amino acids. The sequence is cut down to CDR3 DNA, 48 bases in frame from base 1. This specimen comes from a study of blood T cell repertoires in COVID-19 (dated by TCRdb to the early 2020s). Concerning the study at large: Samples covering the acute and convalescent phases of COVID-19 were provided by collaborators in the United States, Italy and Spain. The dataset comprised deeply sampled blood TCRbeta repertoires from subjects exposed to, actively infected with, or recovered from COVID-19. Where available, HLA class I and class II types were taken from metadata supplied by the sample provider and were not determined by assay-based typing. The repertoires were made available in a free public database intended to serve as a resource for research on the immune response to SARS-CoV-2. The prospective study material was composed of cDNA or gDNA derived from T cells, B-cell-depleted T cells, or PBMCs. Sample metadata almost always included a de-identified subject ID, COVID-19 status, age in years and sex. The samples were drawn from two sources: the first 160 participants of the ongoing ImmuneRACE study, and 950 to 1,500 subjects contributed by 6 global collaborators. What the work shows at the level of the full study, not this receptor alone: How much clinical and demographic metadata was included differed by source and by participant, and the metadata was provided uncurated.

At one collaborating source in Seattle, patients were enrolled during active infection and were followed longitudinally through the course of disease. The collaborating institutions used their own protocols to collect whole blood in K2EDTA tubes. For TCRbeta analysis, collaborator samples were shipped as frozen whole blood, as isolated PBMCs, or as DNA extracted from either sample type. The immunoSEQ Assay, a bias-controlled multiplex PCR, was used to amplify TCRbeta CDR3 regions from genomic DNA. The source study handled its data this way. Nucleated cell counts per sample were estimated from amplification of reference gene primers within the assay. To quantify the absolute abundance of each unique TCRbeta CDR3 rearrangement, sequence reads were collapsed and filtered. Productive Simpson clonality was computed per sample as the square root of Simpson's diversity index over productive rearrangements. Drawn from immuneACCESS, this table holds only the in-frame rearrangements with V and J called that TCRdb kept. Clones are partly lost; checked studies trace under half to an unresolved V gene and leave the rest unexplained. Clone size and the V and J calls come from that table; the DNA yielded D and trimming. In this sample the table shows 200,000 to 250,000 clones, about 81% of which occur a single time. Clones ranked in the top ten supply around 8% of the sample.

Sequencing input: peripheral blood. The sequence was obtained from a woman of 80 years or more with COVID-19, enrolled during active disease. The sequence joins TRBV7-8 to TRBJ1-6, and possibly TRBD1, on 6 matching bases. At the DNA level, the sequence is TGTGCCAGCAGCTTATGGGGGACAACTGGAGGTTCACCCCTCCACTTT. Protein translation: CASSLWGTTGGSPLHF.